The sequence of this T cell receptor beta chain was determined in a study of identical twins. Findings and caveats of the study: Twin pairs had excess sharing that was weaker in beta out-of-frame sequences.

TCRdb independently ran MiXCR on the 5' RACE reads; one entry per CDR3 protein. The sample holds 200,000 to 250,000 distinct CDR3 sequences, about 6.7% seen once. The CDR3 has 14 residues. The V gene lost 11 bases and the J gene lost 1 base, with 17 bases spanning the gap. Per germline, CDR1 MNHNS and CDR2 SASEGT. Notes on this clonotype: The antigen is undetermined.

The sample also formed part of further work on T cells expressing NK-cell markers. From that second work: There remained a lack of clarity about HCMV specificity of expanded NKG2C+ T cell clones.

The sequence was obtained from a woman between 18 and 30 years old in good health. The chain joins TRBV6-1 to TRBJ1-1; tentatively, D is TRBD1 (6 bases). Input material: CD8+ T cells sorted from blood. The CDR3 reads CADTEGVENTEAFF. CDR3 nucleotides: TGTGCCGACACCGAGGGGGTCGAGAACACTGAAGCTTTCTTT.